The 10 T cell receptor beta chains given below trace back to one sample, sequenced in a study of early T cells in non-severe SARS-CoV-2 infection. TCRdb reanalysed the 5' RACE reads using MiXCR and keeps one entry per CDR3 protein. The top ten clones hold approximately 6.6% of a sample with 20,000 to 25,000 distinct CDR3 sequences, roughly 4.8% of them seen once. The specimen was whole blood. The receptors were gathered from an adult who was a healthcare worker with PCR-confirmed SARS-CoV-2 infection or an uninfected control (not recorded which).

This chain connects TRBV29-1 to TRBJ2-1; unclear D gene. The germline V gene has CDR1 SQVTM and CDR2 ANQGSEA. V was cut by 0 bases and J by 5 bases, with 5 bases left in between. The CDR3 is 12 amino acids. The DNA for the CDR3 is TGCAGCGTTGAAGAAGGACACAATGAGCAGTTCTTC. It is translated as CSVEEGHNEQFF.

This clonotype has more than one count but fewer than ten. The genes are TRBV27 and TRBJ1-2; 9 bases map to TRBD1. Germline CDR1 and CDR2: MNHEY and SMNVEV (reference sequence). V trimming: 4 bases; J trimming: 8 bases; junction bases outside the gene matches: 8. This CDR3 is 14 amino acids long. CDR3 sequence: CASSSQGAGQGYTF. In DNA form, the CDR3 reads TGTGCCAGCAGTTCACAGGGGGCAGGACAAGGCTACACCTTC.

Only a few counts were recorded for this clonotype. The V call is TRBV3-1, the J call TRBJ1-2, with 7 bases fitting TRBD1. Germline V gene lookup returns CDR1 LGHDT and CDR2 YNNKEL (reference sequence). With V trimmed by 4 bases and J by 7 bases, 3 bases remained unmatched. The CDR3 covers 12 residues. The CDR3 DNA follows: TGTGCCAGCAGCCTGGGACAGCTTGGCTACACCTTC. It encodes CASSLGQLGYTF.

In its sample, this clonotype was seen a few times. The J gene is TRBJ2-7, the V gene TRBV5-4, with D tentatively TRBD1 (6 bases). CDR3 size: 15 residues. Germline CDR1 is SGHNT and CDR2 is YYREEE (reference sequence). Trimming took 0 bases from V and 2 from J, leaving 12 bases between them. CDR3 amino acids: CASSLGAGDAYEQYF. The CDR3 DNA sequence: TGTGCCAGCAGCTTGGGGGCAGGGGATGCCTACGAGCAGTACTTC. The whole variable domain, remainder taken from reference TRBV5-4 and TRBJ2-7, is ETGVTQSPTHLIKTRGQQVTLRCSSQSGHNTVSWYQQALGQGPQFIFQYYREEENGRGNFPPRFSGLQFPNYSSELNVNALELDDSALYLCASSLGAGDAYEQYFGPGTRLTVT.

This rearrangement joins TRBV6-2 or TRBV6-3 to TRBJ1-2; D gene ambiguous. The germline V gene encodes CDR1 MNHEY and CDR2 SVGEGT. Trimming cost V 6 bases and J 4 bases, with 30 bases left between them. CDR3 size: 19 residues. For the CDR3, the DNA is TGTGCCAGCAGAATGCCCGGCAGGCAGCCGGAAGTTGTTGCCTATGGCTACACCTTC. Encoded protein: CASRMPGRQPEVVAYGYTF.

This clonotype was detected a few times. This rearrangement joins TRBV20-1 to TRBJ1-5; D remains unclear. This CDR3 has 14 amino acids. The germline CDR1 and CDR2 sequences are DFQATT and SNEGSKA (reference sequence). The V end was cut by 6 bases, the J end by 1 base, with 13 bases between. CDR3 DNA: TGCAGTGCCCTGCAGACCGCGAGCAATCAGCCCCAGCATTTT. Protein: CSALQTASNQPQHF.

Many counts were recorded for this clonotype. The chain has TRBV2 and TRBJ1-6; D not certain. The germline V and J ends were trimmed by 8 bases and 11 bases, with 16 bases remaining between them. Germline assignment: CDR1 SNHLY and CDR2 FYNNEI. CDR3 length equals 13 residues. The CDR3 loop reads CASFRETMTPLHF. In DNA, the CDR3 is TGTGCCAGCTTTAGGGAGACCATGACACCCCTCCACTTT. Full variable domain (remainder filled in from reference TRBV2 and TRBJ1-6): EPEVTQTPSHQVTQMGQEVILRCVPISNHLYFYWYRQILGQKVEFLVSFYNNEISEKSEIFDDQFSVERPDGSNFTLKIRSTKLEDSAMYFCASFRETMTPLHFGNGTRLTVT.

This clonotype was picked up many times. The chain recombines TRBV2 with TRBJ1-2, with D possibly being TRBD1 (5 bases). CDR1 and CDR2 (germline): SNHLY, FYNNEI. V was cut by 4 bases and J by 8 bases, with 11 bases left in between. The CDR3 runs 12 residues. The CDR3 coding sequence is TGTGCCAGCAGTGTGGATAGGGGCGGCTACACCTTC. Protein: CASSVDRGGYTF.

This clonotype appeared a few times. The chain carries TRBV6-1 and TRBJ2-1; 8 nucleotides match TRBD2. The CDR3 totals 15 residues. Germline loops: CDR1 MNHNS, CDR2 SASEGT. The J segment lost 3 bases and the V segment lost 3 bases, leaving 4 bases of the junction unmatched. The CDR3 DNA follows: TGTGCCAGCAGTGACCGGGGGGGCAACTACAATGAGCAGTTCTTC. Its translation: CASSDRGGNYNEQFF.

This clonotype occurred many times. The CDR3 reads CASSRGTNTGELFF. CDR3 nucleotide sequence: TGTGCCAGCAGCCGTGGTACGAACACCGGGGAGCTGTTTTTT. The chain is built from TRBV11-2 and TRBJ2-2; D is unresolved. The germline CDR1 and CDR2 sequences are SGHAT and FQNNGV. The V and J ends lost 5 bases and 0 bases respectively, with 7 bases between them. This CDR3 is built from 14 residues.